This T cell receptor beta chain was identified in a study of cytomegalovirus exposure and HLA in healthy donors. Vbeta (60) and Jbeta (13) primers were used in the PCR. This table comes from immunoSEQ multiplex PCR, and its TCRdb copy is limited to in-frame clones, with some not included. This sample contains tens of thousands of clones. Trimming at V came to 3 bases and at J to 1 base, leaving 6 bases not matched to a gene. CDR3 length equals 15 residues. Germline CDR1 and CDR2: SGHRS and YFSETQ. The receptor's source is a woman aged 40 to 50 in good health and CMV-seronegative. The chain joins TRBV5-1 to TRBJ1-1; 7 bases are a match to TRBD1. Sequencing was done on a sample of PBMCs. The CDR3 bases are TGCGCCAGCAGCTGGGGACAGAGTAAGAACACTGAAGCTTTCTTT. It encodes CASSWGQSKNTEAFF. The full variable domain, with the rest looked up from reference TRBV5-1 and TRBJ1-1, is KAGVTQTPRYLIKTRGQQVTLSCSPISGHRSVSWYQQTPGQGLQFLFEYFSETQRNKGNFPGRFSGRQFSNSRSEMNVSTLELGDSALYLCASSWGQSKNTEAFFGQGTRLTVV.